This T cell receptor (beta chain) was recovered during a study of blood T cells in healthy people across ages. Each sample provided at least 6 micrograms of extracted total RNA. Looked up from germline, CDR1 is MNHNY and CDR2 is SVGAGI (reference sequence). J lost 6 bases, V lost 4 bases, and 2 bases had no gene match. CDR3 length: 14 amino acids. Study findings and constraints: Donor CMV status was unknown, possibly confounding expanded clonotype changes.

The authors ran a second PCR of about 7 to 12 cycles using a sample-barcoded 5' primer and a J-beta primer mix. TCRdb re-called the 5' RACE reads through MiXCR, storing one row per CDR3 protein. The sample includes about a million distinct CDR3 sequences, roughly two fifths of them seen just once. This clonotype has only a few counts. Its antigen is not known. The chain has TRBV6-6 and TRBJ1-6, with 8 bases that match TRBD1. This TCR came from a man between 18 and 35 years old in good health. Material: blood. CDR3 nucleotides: TGTGCCAGCAGTTTGGGACAGGCTAATTCACCCCTCCACTTT. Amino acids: CASSLGQANSPLHF.